These 20 T cell receptor beta chains were all obtained from the same sample, sequenced in a study of T cell responses to AZD1222 COVID-19 vaccine. The data were produced by immunoSEQ multiplex PCR, yet TCRdb's version contains in-frame clones alone and is incomplete. The table includes 55,000 to 80,000 clones, around 84% detected once. The material sequenced was peripheral blood, taken on day 0 of AZD1222 vaccination. These receptors all come from an adult in good health.

In DNA, the CDR3 is TGTGCCAGCAGCCAAGCGACAGGGGAGGATCAGCCCCAGCATTTT. Protein: CASSQATGEDQPQHF. This chain uses TRBV3-1 (or the pseudogene TRBV3-2) with TRBJ1-5; 8 bases agree with TRBD1. Germline CDR1 is LGHDT and CDR2 is YNNKEL (reference sequence). This CDR3 contains 15 residues. After removal of 1 base from V and 5 bases from J, the junction contained 4 bases not matched to a gene.

The chain carries TRBV24-1 and TRBJ2-3; D is possibly TRBD2 (6 bases). The V gene's germline CDR1 is KGHDR and CDR2 SFDVKD. V was clipped by 3 bases and J by 0 bases, with 6 bases between them. The CDR3 runs to 14 residues. CDR3 protein: CATSDGGSTDTQYF. The CDR3 DNA follows: TGTGCCACCAGTGATGGGGGGAGCACAGATACGCAGTATTTT.

The chain links TRBV7-9 to TRBJ1-3; the D gene is possibly TRBD1 (5 bases). The V gene's germline CDR1 is SEHNR and CDR2 FQNEAQ (reference sequence). This CDR3 has 12 amino acids. Between the trimmed V and J ends, which lost 11 bases and 4 bases, there was a span of 12 bases. The CDR3 loop is CALGQGGNTIYF. The CDR3 DNA is TGTGCCCTTGGGCAGGGAGGAAACACCATATATTTT.

This clone came up once. The chain has TRBV20-1 and TRBJ1-1, with TRBD1 as a possible D gene (5 bases). The CDR3 is made up of 12 amino acids. Germline lookup yields CDR1 DFQATT and CDR2 SNEGSKA (reference sequence). Trimming removed 3 bases at V and 10 bases at J, with 15 bases between. The CDR3 region is CSASQGRVGAFF. CDR3 bases: TGCAGTGCTAGTCAGGGTCGGGTTGGAGCTTTCTTT.

The chain combines TRBV11-2 with TRBJ1-1; D gene ambiguous. Per the germline V gene, CDR1 is SGHAT and CDR2 is FQNNGV. This CDR3 has 13 amino acids. The ends were cut back, 3 bases at V and 7 bases at J, with 12 bases in the middle. CDR3 in DNA: TGTGCCAGCAGCTTGAGGGTCTCTCGTGAAGCTTTCTTT. It specifies CASSLRVSREAFF. The full variable domain, completed using reference TRBV11-2 and TRBJ1-1, is EAGVAQSPRYKIIEKRQSVAFWCNPISGHATLYWYQQILGQGPKLLIQFQNNGVVDDSQLPKDRFSAERLKGVDSTLKIQPAKLEDSAVYLCASSLRVSREAFFGQGTRLTVV.

This clone has a handful of counts. The rearrangement links TRBV29-1 to TRBJ1-1; D is unclear. V lost 4 bases, J lost 3 bases, and 3 bases lay in between. Germline CDR1 reads SQVTM; CDR2 reads ANQGSEA. This CDR3 spans 10 amino acids. CDR3 in amino acids: CSVADTEAFF. The CDR3, as DNA: TGCAGCGTTGCGGACACTGAAGCTTTCTTT. The variable domain in full, with the rest retrieved from reference TRBV29-1 and TRBJ1-1, is SAVISQKPSRDICQRGTSLTIQCQVDSQVTMMFWYRQQPGQSLTLIATANQGSEATYESGFVIDKFPISRPNLTFSTLTVSNMSPEDSSIYLCSVADTEAFFGQGTRLTVV.

The J gene is TRBJ1-4, the V gene TRBV6-2 or TRBV6-3; TRBD1 might be the D (6 bases). Germline values: CDR1 MNHEY, CDR2 SVGEGT. The V and J ends lost 6 bases and 8 bases respectively, with 16 bases between them. The CDR3 contains 14 residues. CDR3 protein: CASSATGSREKLFF. DNA of the CDR3: TGTGCCAGCAGCGCTACAGGGAGTCGGGAAAAACTGTTTTTT.

The V call is TRBV11-2, the J call TRBJ1-1, with D unresolved. V lost 3 bases and J 6 bases, leaving 5 bases between the germline ends. Germline V gives CDR1 SGHAT, CDR2 FQNNGV. This CDR3 region has 11 residues. CDR3 coding DNA: TGTGCCAGCAGCTTTGGAGCTGAAGCTTTCTTT. Protein product: CASSFGAEAFF. The full variable domain, completed using reference TRBV11-2 and TRBJ1-1, is EAGVAQSPRYKIIEKRQSVAFWCNPISGHATLYWYQQILGQGPKLLIQFQNNGVVDDSQLPKDRFSAERLKGVDSTLKIQPAKLEDSAVYLCASSFGAEAFFGQGTRLTVV.

The rearrangement joins TRBV19 to TRBJ2-1, with TRBD1 matching over 7 bases. This CDR3 has 14 residues. The V gene's germline CDR1 is LNHDA and CDR2 SQIVND (reference sequence). Trimming took 4 bases from V and 4 from J; bases not matched to a gene: 4. The CDR3 region has the DNA TGTGCCAGTAGTAGACGGACAGGATACAATGAGCAGTTCTTC. Its protein is CASSRRTGYNEQFF.

The gene calls are TRBV6-5 and TRBJ1-6; 9 bases are a match to TRBD1. Germline V gene lookup returns CDR1 MNHEY and CDR2 SVGAGI. V trimming: 4 bases; J trimming: 10 bases; junction bases outside the gene matches: 2. The CDR3 consists of 13 residues. The CDR3, as DNA: TGTGCCAGCAGTTTAGGACAGGGGTCACCCCTCCACTTT. Its protein is CASSLGQGSPLHF.

This clone turned up a few times. This specimen includes other DNA sequences encoding the same CDR3. The V call is TRBV12-3 or TRBV12-4, the J call TRBJ1-2; D is possibly TRBD1 (5 bases). Trimming pared 2 bases from V and 8 bases from J, leaving 9 bases between. CDR3 size: 12 residues. This CDR3 is CASSLSGGGYTF. As DNA, the CDR3 is TGTGCCAGCAGTTTATCTGGGGGAGGCTACACCTTC.

This chain links TRBV30 with TRBJ2-7; 12 nucleotides align to TRBD2. With V trimmed by 3 bases and J by 5 bases, 5 bases remained unmatched. CDR3 size: 14 residues. CDR1 and CDR2 (germline): GTSNPN, SVGIG (reference sequence). The DNA for the CDR3 is TGTGCCTGGAGCCTAGCGGGGGGGATCCACGAGCAGTACTTC. The encoded protein is CAWSLAGGIHEQYF.

The chain has TRBV6-4 and TRBJ1-6; D possibly corresponds to TRBD1 (5 bases). This CDR3 is built from 18 residues. CDR1 and CDR2 from the germline V gene are MRHNA and SNTAGT. Trimming took 10 bases from V and 0 from J, leaving 22 bases between them. The CDR3 loop reads CANPNGTGHSSYNSPLHF. The CDR3 nucleotides read TGTGCCAACCCAAATGGGACGGGCCATAGCTCCTATAATTCACCCCTCCACTTT.

This clone was recorded only once. In DNA, the CDR3 is TGTGCCAGCAGTTACTCGGAGACAGTTTTTTCACCCCTCCACTTT. It specifies CASSYSETVFSPLHF. The chain has TRBV6-5 and TRBJ1-6; a possible D gene is TRBD1 (5 bases). Germline V gene sequence: CDR1 MNHEY, CDR2 SVGAGI. The length of the CDR3 is 15 residues. Trimming took 0 bases from V and 9 from J, leaving 12 bases between them.

The rearrangement uses TRBV5-5 and TRBJ1-2, with D possibly matching TRBD1 (5 bases). Trimming cost V 4 bases and J 0 bases, with 13 bases left between them. This CDR3 comprises 15 residues. CDR1 is SGHKS and CDR2 is YYEKEE in the germline V gene (reference sequence). The CDR3 DNA is TGTGCCAGCAGCCAAGGGGCAGGTTCTAACTATGGCTACACCTTC. Translating it yields CASSQGAGSNYGYTF.

Judged by abundance, this clone is medium-sized (0.01 to 0.1%). The rearrangement joins TRBV9 to TRBJ1-6; D is possibly TRBD1 (5 bases). Germline V CDR1 and CDR2: SGDLS, YYNGEE. V lost 0 bases and J 7 bases, leaving 14 bases between the germline ends. This CDR3 comprises 16 residues. The CDR3 DNA reads TGTGCCAGCAGCGTAGGGCGCTTGGAGGGGAATTCACCCCTCCACTTT. Protein: CASSVGRLEGNSPLHF.

V is TRBV28 and J is TRBJ2-5; 8 bases agree with TRBD1. Per germline, CDR1 MDHEN and CDR2 SYDVKM. The CDR3 length is 18 residues. Unmatched junction bases numbered 15, after V lost 3 bases and J lost 3 bases. In nucleotides, the CDR3 is TGTGCCAGCAGTTTTATCCCGGGGTATCGGGACAGGAAAGAGACCCAGTACTTC. Amino acids: CASSFIPGYRDRKETQYF.

CDR3 coding DNA: TGTGCCAGCAGTGGGGGAACCGGGACACATAATTCACCCCTCCACTTT. Amino acid sequence: CASSGGTGTHNSPLHF. The chain has TRBV25-1 and TRBJ1-6, with D possibly TRBD1 on 6 matching bases. The CDR3 consists of 16 residues. The V and J ends lost 4 bases and 5 bases respectively, with 15 bases between them. CDR1 and CDR2 (germline): MGHDK, SYGVNS.

The J gene is TRBJ2-1, the V gene TRBV2, with D uncertain. There are 14 residues in the CDR3. Germline-derived CDR1 and CDR2 are SNHLY and FYNNEI. Trimming shortened V by 3 bases and J by 0 bases, and 6 bases separated the two germline ends. The CDR3 nucleotides read TGTGCCAGCAGTGAGGATAGCTCCTACAATGAGCAGTTCTTC. Its protein is CASSEDSSYNEQFF. Full variable domain (missing parts from reference TRBV2 and TRBJ2-1): EPEVTQTPSHQVTQMGQEVILRCVPISNHLYFYWYRQILGQKVEFLVSFYNNEISEKSEIFDDQFSVERPDGSNFTLKIRSTKLEDSAMYFCASSEDSSYNEQFFGPGTRLTVL.

The chain combines TRBV7-9 with TRBJ2-7; D uncertain. Between the trimmed V and J ends, which lost 4 bases and 10 bases, there was a span of 14 bases. This CDR3 region has 12 residues. Germline CDR1 SEHNR, CDR2 FQNEAQ (reference sequence). CDR3 sequence (DNA): TGTGCCAGCAGCTCGGTGTCCACCAACCAGTACTTC. Encoded protein: CASSSVSTNQYF.